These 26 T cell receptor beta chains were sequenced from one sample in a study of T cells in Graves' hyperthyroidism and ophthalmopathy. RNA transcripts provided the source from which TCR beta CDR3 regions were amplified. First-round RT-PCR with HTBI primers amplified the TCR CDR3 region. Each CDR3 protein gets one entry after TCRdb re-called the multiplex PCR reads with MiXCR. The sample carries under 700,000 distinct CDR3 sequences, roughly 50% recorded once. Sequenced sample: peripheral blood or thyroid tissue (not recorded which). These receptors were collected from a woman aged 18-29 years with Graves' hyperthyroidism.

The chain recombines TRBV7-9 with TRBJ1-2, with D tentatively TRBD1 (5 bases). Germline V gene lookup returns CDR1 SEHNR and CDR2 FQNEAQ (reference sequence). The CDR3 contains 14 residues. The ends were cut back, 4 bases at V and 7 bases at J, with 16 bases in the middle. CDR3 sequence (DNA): TGTGCCAGCAGCTCCGACTGGGGGAACGGTGGCTACACCTTC. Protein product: CASSSDWGNGGYTF.

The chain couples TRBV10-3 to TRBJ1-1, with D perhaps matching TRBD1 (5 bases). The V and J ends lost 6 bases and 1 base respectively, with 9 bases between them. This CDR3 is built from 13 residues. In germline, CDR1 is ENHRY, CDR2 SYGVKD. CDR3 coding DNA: TGTGCCATCAGGGGGACGGCGAACACTGAAGCTTTCTTT. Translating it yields CAIRGTANTEAFF.

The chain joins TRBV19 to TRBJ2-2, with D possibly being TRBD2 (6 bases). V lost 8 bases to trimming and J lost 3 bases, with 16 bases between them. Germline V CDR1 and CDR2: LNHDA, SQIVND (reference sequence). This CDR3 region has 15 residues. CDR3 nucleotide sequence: TGTGCCAGTTGCCCCTCCGGGAGCTACACCGGGGAGCTGTTTTTT. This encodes CASCPSGSYTGELFF.

The CDR3 protein is CASSLGIGPVYEQYF. CDR3 nucleotides: TGCGCCAGCAGCTTGGGGATCGGGCCAGTCTACGAGCAGTACTTC. This chain uses TRBV5-1 with TRBJ2-7; D is uncertain. Trimming left V 0 bases short and J 3 bases short, with 13 bases between. The CDR3 has 15 residues. The germline CDR1 and CDR2 sequences are SGHRS and YFSETQ.

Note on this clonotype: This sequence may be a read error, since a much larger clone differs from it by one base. Here the CDR3 reads CAVSDRNYEQYF. DNA for the CDR3: TGTGCCGTCAGTGACAGGAACTACGAGCAGTACTTC. The chain is built from TRBV10-3 and TRBJ2-7, with a possible D match to TRBD1 (6 bases). CDR1 is ENHRY and CDR2 is SYGVKD in the germline V gene. The CDR3 length is 12 residues.

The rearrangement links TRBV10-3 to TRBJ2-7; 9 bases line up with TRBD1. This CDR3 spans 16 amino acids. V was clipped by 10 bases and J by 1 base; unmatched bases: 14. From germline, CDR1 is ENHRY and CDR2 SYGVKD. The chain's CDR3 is CASSQGTGTGSYEQYF. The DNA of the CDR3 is TGTGCCAGCAGCCAAGGGACAGGGACAGGTTCCTACGAGCAGTACTTC.

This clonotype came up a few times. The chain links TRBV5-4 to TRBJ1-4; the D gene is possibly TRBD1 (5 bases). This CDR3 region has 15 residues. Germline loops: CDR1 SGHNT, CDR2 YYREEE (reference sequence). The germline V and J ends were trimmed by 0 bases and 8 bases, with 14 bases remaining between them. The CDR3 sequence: CASSLGDDGREKLFF. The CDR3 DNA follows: TGTGCCAGCAGCTTGGGGGACGATGGGCGAGAAAAACTGTTTTTT.

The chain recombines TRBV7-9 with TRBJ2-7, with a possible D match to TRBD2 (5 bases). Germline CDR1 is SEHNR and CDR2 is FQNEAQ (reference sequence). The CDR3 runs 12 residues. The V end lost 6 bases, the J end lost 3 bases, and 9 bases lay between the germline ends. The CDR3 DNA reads TGTGCCAGCAGGCCGAGGGACTACGAGCAGTACTTC. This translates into CASRPRDYEQYF.

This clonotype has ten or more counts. The CDR3, as DNA: TGTGCCATCAGTGAGTCAGCGGTTACGGGGAACACTGAAGCTTTCTTT. Translating it yields CAISESAVTGNTEAFF. The chain links TRBV10-3 to TRBJ1-1; D is unclear. The CDR3 runs 16 residues. V shed 0 bases and J shed 1 base, with 12 bases lying between them. Germline CDR1 is ENHRY and CDR2 is SYGVKD.

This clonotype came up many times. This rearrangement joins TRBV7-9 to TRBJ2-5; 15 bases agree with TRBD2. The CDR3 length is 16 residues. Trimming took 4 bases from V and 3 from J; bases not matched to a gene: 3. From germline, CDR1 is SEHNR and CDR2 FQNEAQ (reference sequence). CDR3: CASSSGLAGGEETQYF. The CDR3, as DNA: TGTGCCAGCAGCTCAGGACTAGCGGGAGGGGAAGAGACCCAGTACTTC.

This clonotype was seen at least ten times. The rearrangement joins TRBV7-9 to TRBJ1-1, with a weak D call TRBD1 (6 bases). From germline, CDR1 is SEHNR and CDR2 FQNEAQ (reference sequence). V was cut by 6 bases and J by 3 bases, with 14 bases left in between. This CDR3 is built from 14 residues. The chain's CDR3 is CASSLSQGYTEAFF. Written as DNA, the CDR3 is TGTGCCAGCAGTCTAAGCCAGGGGTACACTGAAGCTTTCTTT.

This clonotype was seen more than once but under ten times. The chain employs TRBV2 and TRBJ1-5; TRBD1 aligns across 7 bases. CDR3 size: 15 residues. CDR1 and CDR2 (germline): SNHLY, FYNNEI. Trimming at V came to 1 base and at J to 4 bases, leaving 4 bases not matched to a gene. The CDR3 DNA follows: TGTGCCAGCAGTGAAGGGGACAGTGGGAATCAGCCCCAGCATTTT. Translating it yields CASSEGDSGNQPQHF.

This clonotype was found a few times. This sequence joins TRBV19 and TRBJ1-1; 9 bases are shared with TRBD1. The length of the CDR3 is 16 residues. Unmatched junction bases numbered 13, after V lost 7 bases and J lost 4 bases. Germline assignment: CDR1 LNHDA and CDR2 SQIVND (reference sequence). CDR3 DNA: TGTGCCAGTACAACCGGGACAGGGAGTTTGATCACTGAAGCTTTCTTT. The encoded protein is CASTTGTGSLITEAFF.

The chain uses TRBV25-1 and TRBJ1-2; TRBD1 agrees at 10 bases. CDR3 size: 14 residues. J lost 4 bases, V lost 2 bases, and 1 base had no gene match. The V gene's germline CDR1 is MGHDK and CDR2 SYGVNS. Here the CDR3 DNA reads TGTGCCAGCAGTGAAAGGACAGGGGGCTATGGCTACACCTTC. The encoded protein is CASSERTGGYGYTF.

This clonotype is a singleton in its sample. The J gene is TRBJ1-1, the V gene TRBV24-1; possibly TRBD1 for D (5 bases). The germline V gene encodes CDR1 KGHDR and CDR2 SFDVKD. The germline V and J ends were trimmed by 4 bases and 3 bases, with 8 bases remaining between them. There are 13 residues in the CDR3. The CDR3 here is CATSEGTHTEAFF. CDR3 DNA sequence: TGTGCCACCAGTGAGGGGACTCACACTGAAGCTTTCTTT.

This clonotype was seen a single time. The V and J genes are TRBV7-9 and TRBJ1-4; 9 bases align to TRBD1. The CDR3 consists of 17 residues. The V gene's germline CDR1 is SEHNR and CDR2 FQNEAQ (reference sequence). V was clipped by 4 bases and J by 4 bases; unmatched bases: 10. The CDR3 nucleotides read TGTGCCAGCAGCTCGTCACAGGGGGCAGACGGTAATGAAAAACTGTTTTTT. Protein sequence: CASSSSQGADGNEKLFF.

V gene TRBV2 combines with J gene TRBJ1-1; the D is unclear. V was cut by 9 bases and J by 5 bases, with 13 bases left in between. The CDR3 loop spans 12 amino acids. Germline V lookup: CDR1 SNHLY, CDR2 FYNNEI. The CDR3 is CASASVGTEAFF. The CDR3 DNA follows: TGTGCCAGTGCATCAGTAGGGACTGAAGCTTTCTTT. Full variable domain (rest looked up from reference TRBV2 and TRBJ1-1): EPEVTQTPSHQVTQMGQEVILRCVPISNHLYFYWYRQILGQKVEFLVSFYNNEISEKSEIFDDQFSVERPDGSNFTLKIRSTKLEDSAMYFCASASVGTEAFFGQGTRLTVV.

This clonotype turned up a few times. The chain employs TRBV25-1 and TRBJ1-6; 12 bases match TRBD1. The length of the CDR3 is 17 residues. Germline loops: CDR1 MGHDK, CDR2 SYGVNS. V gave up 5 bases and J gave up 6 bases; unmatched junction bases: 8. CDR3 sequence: CASSLYGTGGSNSPLHF. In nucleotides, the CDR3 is TGTGCCAGCAGTCTCTATGGGACAGGGGGCTCTAATTCACCCCTCCACTTT. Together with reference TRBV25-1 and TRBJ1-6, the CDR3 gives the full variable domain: EADIYQTPRYLVIGTGKKITLECSQTMGHDKMYWYQQDPGMELHLIHYSYGVNSTEKGDLSSESTVSRIRTEHFPLTLESARPSHTSQYLCASSLYGTGGSNSPLHFGNGTRLTVT.

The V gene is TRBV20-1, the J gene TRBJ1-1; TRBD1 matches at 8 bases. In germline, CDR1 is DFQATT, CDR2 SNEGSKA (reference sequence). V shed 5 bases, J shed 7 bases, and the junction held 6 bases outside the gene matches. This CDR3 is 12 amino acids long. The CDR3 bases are TGCAGTGCTGGTGGACAGGGAGGTGAAGCTTTCTTT. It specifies CSAGGQGGEAFF.

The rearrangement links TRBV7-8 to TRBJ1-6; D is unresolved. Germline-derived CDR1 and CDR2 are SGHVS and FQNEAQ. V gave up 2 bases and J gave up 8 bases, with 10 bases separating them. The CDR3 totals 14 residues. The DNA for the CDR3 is TGTGCCAGCAGCTTATCTTCGGGAGATTCACCCCTCCACTTT. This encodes CASSLSSGDSPLHF.

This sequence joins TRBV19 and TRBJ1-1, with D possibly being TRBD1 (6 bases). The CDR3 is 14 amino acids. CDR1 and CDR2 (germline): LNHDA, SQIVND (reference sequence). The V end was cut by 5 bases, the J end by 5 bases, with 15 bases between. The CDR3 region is CASSLRQVQTEAFF. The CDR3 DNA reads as TGTGCCAGTAGTCTGCGACAGGTTCAAACTGAAGCTTTCTTT.

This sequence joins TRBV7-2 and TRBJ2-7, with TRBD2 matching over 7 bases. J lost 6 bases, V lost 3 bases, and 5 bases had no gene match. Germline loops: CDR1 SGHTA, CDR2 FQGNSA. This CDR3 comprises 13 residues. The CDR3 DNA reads TGTGCCAGCAGCTTGGGCGGGAGCCCCGAGCAGTACTTC. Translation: CASSLGGSPEQYF.

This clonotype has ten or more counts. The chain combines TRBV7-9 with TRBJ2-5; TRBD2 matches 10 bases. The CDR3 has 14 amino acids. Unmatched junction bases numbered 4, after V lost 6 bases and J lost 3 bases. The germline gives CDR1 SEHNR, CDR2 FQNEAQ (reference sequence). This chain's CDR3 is CASRPLAGEETQYF. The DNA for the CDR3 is TGTGCCAGCAGACCTCTAGCGGGAGAAGAGACCCAGTACTTC.

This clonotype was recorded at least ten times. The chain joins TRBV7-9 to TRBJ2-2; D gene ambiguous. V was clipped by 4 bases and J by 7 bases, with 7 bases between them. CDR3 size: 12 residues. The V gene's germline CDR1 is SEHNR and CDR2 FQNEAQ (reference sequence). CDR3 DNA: TGTGCCAGCAGCTCTCTCAGCGGGGAGCTGTTTTTT. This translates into CASSSLSGELFF.

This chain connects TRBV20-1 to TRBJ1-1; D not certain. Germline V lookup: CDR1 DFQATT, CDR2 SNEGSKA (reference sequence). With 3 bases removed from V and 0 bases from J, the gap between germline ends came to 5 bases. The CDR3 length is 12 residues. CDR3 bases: TGCAGTGCTAGGGTTTTGAACACTGAAGCTTTCTTT. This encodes CSARVLNTEAFF.

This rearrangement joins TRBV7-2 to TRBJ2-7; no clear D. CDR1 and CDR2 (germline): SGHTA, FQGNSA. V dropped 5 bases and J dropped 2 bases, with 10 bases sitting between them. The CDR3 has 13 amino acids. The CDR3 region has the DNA TGTGCCAGCAGCCCCATATTACCCTACGAGCAGTACTTC. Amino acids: CASSPILPYEQYF.